This T cell receptor (beta chain) is drawn from a study of T cell responses to AZD1222 COVID-19 vaccine. Across the whole study: Timing groups of about 4 and about 12 weeks for second doses were pooled. Points from the study as a whole: Donors were largely white British and mainly female; clonal diversity was possibly underestimated. In all cases, repertoires were sampled only after the peak T cell response.

As to this clone: Its antigen is undetermined.

The CDR3 totals 13 residues. Per the germline V gene, CDR1 is LGHNA and CDR2 is YNFKEQ. V lost 0 bases and J 3 bases, leaving 4 bases between the germline ends. Clones were sequenced by immunoSEQ multiplex PCR, and TCRdb holds only the in-frame ones, with some missing. The data hold over 50,000 clones, with roughly 84% observed a single time. The chain has TRBV4-2 and TRBJ2-3; D is uncertain. The clonotype was recovered from an adult in good health. The specimen was peripheral blood, collected on day 0 of AZD1222 vaccination. The CDR3 here is CASSQDPTDTQYF. DNA of the CDR3: TGTGCCAGCAGCCAAGATCCGACAGATACGCAGTATTTT.